These T cell receptor beta chains were read from a single sample in a study of cytomegalovirus exposure and HLA in healthy donors. Using immunoSEQ multiplex PCR, the repertoire was profiled, and TCRdb retains in-frame clones only, with some absent. The table shows 90,000 to 150,000 clones, with approximately 80% occurring only once. The sample taken for sequencing was PBMCs. These receptors all stem from a middle-aged man in good health and CMV-seronegative. Both conserved end residues are part of each CDR3. Each record gives: J gene, D gene, V gene, clone size, CDR3 protein, CDR3 DNA. A D gene is named only where the DNA matches it firmly. Clone size is stated in some rows and not others, as once, few, many or a class when expanded.

j_call: TRBJ1-6
d_call: TRBD1
v_call: TRBV27
clone_size: -
cdr3_aa: CASSPAPGQVNSPLHF
cdr3_nt: TGTGCCAGCAGTCCCGCCCCGGGACAGGTTAATTCACCCCTCCACTTT

j_call: TRBJ1-1
d_call: TRBD1
v_call: TRBV2
clone_size: -
cdr3_aa: CASSVDRVNTEAFF
cdr3_nt: TGTGCCAGCAGTGTTGACAGGGTGAACACTGAAGCTTTCTTT

j_call: TRBJ1-1
d_call: -
v_call: TRBV29-1
clone_size: -
cdr3_aa: CSVDFGRGTAEAFF
cdr3_nt: TGCAGCGTTGACTTCGGCAGGGGTACGGCTGAAGCTTTCTTT

j_call: TRBJ2-3
d_call: TRBD2
v_call: TRBV27
clone_size: -
cdr3_aa: CASSPYGTSGRTQGGTDTQYF
cdr3_nt: TGTGCCAGCAGTCCCTACGGTACTAGCGGGAGAACCCAAGGAGGCACAGATACGCAGTATTTT

j_call: TRBJ1-6
d_call: -
v_call: TRBV19
clone_size: few
cdr3_aa: CASSPGNSPLHF
cdr3_nt: TGTGCCAGTAGCCCAGGAAATTCACCCCTCCACTTT

j_call: TRBJ1-4
d_call: -
v_call: TRBV5-1
clone_size: -
cdr3_aa: CASSWGGRDEKLFF
cdr3_nt: TGCGCCAGCAGCTGGGGTGGGCGGGACGAAAAACTGTTTTTT

j_call: TRBJ1-5
d_call: -
v_call: TRBV6-6
clone_size: few
cdr3_aa: CASRMDSTNQPQHF
cdr3_nt: TGTGCCAGCAGGATGGACAGCACTAATCAGCCCCAGCATTTT

j_call: TRBJ2-2
d_call: -
v_call: TRBV4-2
clone_size: -
cdr3_aa: CASSLENPPGELFF
cdr3_nt: TGTGCCAGCAGCCTTGAGAACCCCCCCGGGGAGCTGTTTTTT

j_call: TRBJ1-1
d_call: -
v_call: TRBV5-4
clone_size: once
cdr3_aa: CASSLMSNSAEAFF
cdr3_nt: TGTGCCAGCAGCCTGATGTCTAATAGTGCTGAAGCTTTCTTT

j_call: TRBJ2-3
d_call: -
v_call: TRBV9
clone_size: -
cdr3_aa: CASSSKGFADTQYF
cdr3_nt: TGTGCCAGCAGCTCGAAGGGGTTCGCAGATACGCAGTATTTT

j_call: TRBJ2-5
d_call: -
v_call: TRBV12-2
clone_size: -
cdr3_aa: CASRLVRTQETQYF
cdr3_nt: TGTGCAAGTCGCTTAGTTCGGACTCAAGAGACCCAGTACTTC

j_call: TRBJ2-3
d_call: -
v_call: TRBV2
clone_size: once
cdr3_aa: CASTSDRFHTSDTQYF
cdr3_nt: TGTGCCAGCACTTCAGACAGGTTCCACACCTCAGATACGCAGTATTTT

j_call: TRBJ2-5
d_call: TRBD2
v_call: TRBV6-1
clone_size: -
cdr3_aa: CASLAPGRRETQYF
cdr3_nt: TGTGCCAGCCTTGCCCCCGGGAGGCGAGAGACCCAGTACTTC

j_call: TRBJ1-6
d_call: -
v_call: TRBV9
clone_size: -
cdr3_aa: CASSPVMDNSPLHF
cdr3_nt: TGTGCCAGCAGCCCAGTAATGGATAATTCACCCCTCCACTTT

j_call: TRBJ2-1
d_call: -
v_call: TRBV4-1
clone_size: -
cdr3_aa: CASSGASSYNEQFF
cdr3_nt: TGCGCCAGCAGTGGGGCCTCCTCCTACAATGAGCAGTTCTTC

j_call: TRBJ1-4
d_call: -
v_call: TRBV7-9
clone_size: -
cdr3_aa: CASSLVGAANEKLFF
cdr3_nt: TGTGCCAGCAGCTTAGTGGGGGCTGCTAATGAAAAACTGTTTTTT

j_call: TRBJ2-3
d_call: TRBD2
v_call: TRBV7-2
clone_size: -
cdr3_aa: CASSQREGRTDTQYF
cdr3_nt: TGTGCCAGCAGCCAGCGGGAGGGCCGGACAGATACGCAGTATTTT

j_call: TRBJ2-5
d_call: TRBD2
v_call: TRBV5-1
clone_size: once
cdr3_aa: CASSLVAGPIQETQYF
cdr3_nt: TGCGCCAGCAGCTTGGTAGCGGGACCTATCCAAGAGACCCAGTACTTC

j_call: TRBJ2-7
d_call: -
v_call: TRBV12-5
clone_size: -
cdr3_aa: CASGLDSSRPVSYEQYF
cdr3_nt: TGTGCTAGTGGTTTGGACTCGTCCAGGCCAGTCTCCTACGAGCAGTACTTC

j_call: TRBJ1-2
d_call: -
v_call: TRBV5-1
clone_size: few
cdr3_aa: CASSPRDRNYGYTF
cdr3_nt: TGCGCCAGCAGCCCCCGAGACAGGAACTATGGCTACACCTTC